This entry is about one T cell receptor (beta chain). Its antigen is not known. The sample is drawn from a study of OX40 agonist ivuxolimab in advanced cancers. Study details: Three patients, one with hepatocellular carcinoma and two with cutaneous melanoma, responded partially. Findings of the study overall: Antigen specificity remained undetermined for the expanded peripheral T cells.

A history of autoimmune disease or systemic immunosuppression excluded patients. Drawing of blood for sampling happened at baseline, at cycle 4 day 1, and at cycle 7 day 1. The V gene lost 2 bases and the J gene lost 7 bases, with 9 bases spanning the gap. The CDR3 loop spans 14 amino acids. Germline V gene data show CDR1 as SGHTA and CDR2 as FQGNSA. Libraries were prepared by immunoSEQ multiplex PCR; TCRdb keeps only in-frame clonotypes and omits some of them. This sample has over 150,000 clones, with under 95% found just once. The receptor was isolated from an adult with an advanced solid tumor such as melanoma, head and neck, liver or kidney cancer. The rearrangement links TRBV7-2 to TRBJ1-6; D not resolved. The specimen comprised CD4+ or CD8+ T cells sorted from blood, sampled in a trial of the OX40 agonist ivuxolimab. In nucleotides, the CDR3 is TGTGCCAGCAGCTTACGGGCAGCGAATTCACCCCTCCACTTT. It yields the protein CASSLRAANSPLHF.